Listed below are T cell receptor beta chains from one sample, sequenced in a study of beta chain features in type 1 diabetes. Assay: immunoSEQ multiplex PCR; the TCRdb copy retains only in-frame clones and omits some. The sample includes about 470,000 clones, approximately 31% of them seen just once. Specimen: naive CD4+ T cells from blood. Receptors originate from a man aged 18 to 30 in good health. Each CDR3 is given with its conserved first and last residue. A D gene is named only where the DNA matches it firmly. Clone size is stated in some rows and not others, as once, few, many or a class when expanded.

j_gene,d_gene,v_gene,abundance,CDR3aa,CDR3nt
TRBJ2-7,NA,TRBV19,few,CASSIPGATYEQYF,TGTGCCAGTAGTATCCCGGGAGCCACCTACGAGCAGTACTTC
TRBJ2-7,TRBD1,TRBV7-9,few,CASGKTGGAYEQYF,TGTGCCAGCGGAAAAACAGGGGGCGCGTACGAGCAGTACTTC
TRBJ1-4,NA,TRBV30,once,CAWSVRWQGSEKLFF,TGTGCCTGGAGTGTACGGTGGCAGGGGAGCGAAAAACTGTTTTTT
TRBJ1-5,NA,TRBV30,few,CAWSVGALNQPQHF,TGTGCCTGGAGTGTAGGCGCGCTCAATCAGCCCCAGCATTTT
TRBJ2-4,NA,TRBV20-1,NA,CSARVDIQYF,TGCAGTGCTAGAGTGGACATTCAGTACTTC
TRBJ2-6,NA,TRBV4-3,NA,CASSQELGSGANVLTF,TGCGCCAGCAGCCAAGAACTGGGTTCTGGGGCCAACGTCCTGACTTTC
TRBJ2-7,TRBD1,TRBV25-1,few,CASSHGQGYEQYF,TGTGCCAGCAGTCACGGACAGGGATACGAGCAGTACTTC
TRBJ2-1,NA,TRBV7-8,NA,CASSLERQQFF,TGTGCCAGCAGCTTAGAAAGACAGCAGTTCTTC
TRBJ1-1,NA,TRBV19,NA,CASKWQEGTEAFF,TGTGCCAGCAAGTGGCAAGAAGGCACTGAAGCTTTCTTT
TRBJ1-2,NA,TRBV6-4,NA,CASSAESGGYYGYTF,TGTGCCAGCAGTGCCGAGTCGGGCGGATACTATGGCTACACCTTC
TRBJ1-5,TRBD1,TRBV4-2,few,CASSQVRGQGPQPQHF,TGTGCCAGCAGCCAAGTTCGAGGACAGGGGCCTCAGCCCCAGCATTTT
TRBJ1-1,NA,TRBV7-2,NA,CASSAQVGNTEAFF,TGTGCCAGCAGCGCCCAAGTGGGTAACACTGAAGCTTTCTTT
TRBJ1-4,TRBD1,TRBV30,few,CAWSRDRENEKLFF,TGTGCCTGGAGTCGGGACAGAGAAAATGAAAAACTGTTTTTT
TRBJ2-2,NA,TRBV28,NA,CASSLAARSNTGELFF,TGTGCCAGCAGTTTAGCGGCCAGATCGAACACCGGGGAGCTGTTTTTT
TRBJ2-1,TRBD2,TRBV18,few,CASSPTLAGGYNEQFF,TGTGCCAGCTCACCCACCCTAGCGGGAGGCTACAATGAGCAGTTCTTC
TRBJ2-3,TRBD2,TRBV5-1,NA,CASSGDSGRAPDTQYF,TGCGCCAGCAGCGGAGATAGCGGGAGGGCCCCAGATACGCAGTATTTT
TRBJ2-5,NA,TRBV30,NA,CAWRYRVTETQYF,TGTGCCTGGCGGTACAGGGTAACAGAGACCCAGTACTTC
TRBJ2-1,NA,TRBV5-1,NA,CASSFPGNEQFF,TGCGCCAGCAGCTTCCCCGGAAATGAGCAGTTCTTC
TRBJ2-3,TRBD1,TRBV4-2,few,CASSQAGGGTDTQYF,TGTGCCAGCAGCCAAGCAGGGGGAGGCACAGATACGCAGTATTTT
TRBJ2-7,TRBD1,TRBV27,few,CASSPDRAWGLQYF,TGTGCCAGCAGTCCAGACAGGGCGTGGGGGTTGCAGTACTTC
TRBJ2-3,NA,TRBV27,NA,CASTTYRTDTQYF,TGTGCCAGCACCACCTACCGCACAGATACGCAGTATTTT
TRBJ2-7,NA,TRBV2,NA,CASSVALEEYF,TGTGCCAGCAGCGTGGCCCTTGAGGAGTACTTC
TRBJ2-7,TRBD2,TRBV30,NA,CAWRTGGTYYEQYF,TGTGCCTGGAGAACGGGAGGAACATACTACGAGCAGTACTTC
TRBJ2-3,NA,TRBV30,few,CAWSKDPARADTQYF,TGTGCCTGGAGTAAAGACCCCGCAAGGGCAGATACGCAGTATTTT
TRBJ2-3,NA,TRBV5-1,few,CASSHGGTDTQYF,TGCGCCAGCAGCCACGGGGGCACAGATACGCAGTATTTT
TRBJ2-7,NA,TRBV2,few,CASRNYEQYF,TGTGCCAGCAGGAACTACGAGCAGTACTTC
TRBJ2-7,TRBD2,TRBV10-3,few,CAISEVQRGSYEQYF,TGTGCCATCAGTGAGGTTCAGCGGGGTTCCTACGAGCAGTACTTC
TRBJ2-1,TRBD2,TRBV4-3,NA,CASSHFSGRTHNEQFF,TGCGCCAGCAGCCACTTTAGCGGGAGGACCCACAATGAGCAGTTCTTC
TRBJ1-2,TRBD1,TRBV7-2,NA,CASSSHTGQGALYGYTF,TGTGCCAGCAGCTCCCATACAGGACAGGGGGCCCTCTATGGCTACACCTTC
TRBJ2-1,NA,TRBV9,NA,CASSKLGLTAHNEQFF,TGTGCCAGCAGCAAGCTAGGGCTAACCGCCCACAATGAGCAGTTCTTC
TRBJ2-5,NA,TRBV29-1,few,CSVVGWGAAETQYF,TGCAGCGTTGTGGGGTGGGGGGCTGCAGAGACCCAGTACTTC
TRBJ2-7,NA,TRBV7-9,few,CASSLPHFEGVSEQYF,TGTGCCAGCAGCTTACCCCACTTTGAGGGGGTAAGCGAGCAGTACTTC